The clone carrying this T cell receptor (beta chain) occurred many times. Its antigen is unknown. V was cut by 7 bases and J by 6 bases, with 21 bases left in between. This CDR3 is built from 14 residues. Germline assignment: CDR1 DFQATT and CDR2 SNEGSKA (reference sequence). The TCR alpha and TCR beta cDNA libraries, bearing sample barcodes and UMIs, were generated by 5'RACE using constant-segment primers. TCRdb re-called the 5' RACE reads with MiXCR, one entry per CDR3 protein. The repertoire includes 120,000 to 150,000 distinct CDR3 sequences, around 15% of them detected once, and about 30% sits in the top ten. This entry comes from a study of T-cell memory formation after mild COVID-19. On the study more broadly: TCR clusters showed largely donor specificity. Findings and limits, study-wide: Of the contracting clones, CD4+ ones lay mainly in CM and EM, and CD8+ ones in EMRA. Among clones peaking at day 37 in the second wave, SARS-CoV-2 specificity remained unconfirmed.

This clonotype originated in an adult woman who had mild COVID-19 (a few samples of this study predate the infection). Cell type and time point are not known. The sample was PBMCs or a T cell subset sorted from them (not recorded which). The chain is built from TRBV20-1 and TRBJ2-5; tentatively, D is TRBD1 or TRBD2 (5 bases each). CDR3 loop: CSVTSEGELKTQYF. CDR3 DNA sequence: TGCAGTGTTACCTCCGAAGGGGAGCTGAAGACCCAGTACTTC.